Each of the 2 T cell receptor beta chains below was sequenced from the same sample in a study of T-cell reconstitution after alpha-beta-depleted transplantation in children. Library preparation (for TCRbeta) was performed with unique molecular identifiers. TCRdb analysed the PCR reads with MiXCR anew, one entry per CDR3 protein. The sample consists of 200,000 to 250,000 distinct CDR3 sequences, around 7.7% of them appearing once. The source was PBMCs, mostly from graft donor cells, collected 360 days after TCRalphabeta/CD19-depleted stem cell transplant. These receptors came from a male patient between 2 and 9 years old who had a stem cell transplant for acute myeloid leukemia, so the T cells may come from the graft donor.

The J gene is TRBJ2-5, the V gene TRBV12-3 or TRBV12-4; TRBD1 agrees at 8 bases. This CDR3 has 13 residues. J was trimmed by 1 base and V by 6 bases; bases with no gene match: 1. The DNA of the CDR3 is TGTGCCAGCAGAGACAGGGGCCAAGAGACCCAGTACTTC. Translated, it gives CASRDRGQETQYF.

CDR3 sequence (DNA): TGTGCCAGCAGCCCCAACCCAGGCTATGGCTACACCTTC. Its protein is CASSPNPGYGYTF. V gene TRBV7-3 combines with J gene TRBJ1-2; D is undetermined. The length of the CDR3 is 13 residues. V was pared by 5 bases and J by 4 bases, with 11 bases between. Germline V gene data show CDR1 as SGHTA and CDR2 as FQGTGA.